This TCR beta chain derives from a study of blood T cells in healthy people across ages. General study points: Changes seen in expanded clonotypes were possibly confounded by donor CMV status left unknown.

After removal of 3 bases from V and 8 bases from J, the junction contained 13 bases not matched to a gene. CDR3 length: 15 residues. The germline V gene encodes CDR1 SGHRS and CDR2 YFSETQ. Combining a sample-barcoded 5' primer with a J-beta primer mix, a second PCR ran for roughly 7 to 12 cycles. A template-switch adaptor that had 12 random nucleotides put a tag on each cDNA molecule. Each single sample gave us at least 3 million CDR3-containing paired-end reads. One entry per CDR3 protein, called by TCRdb with MiXCR from the 5' RACE reads. The sample shows under 750,000 distinct CDR3 sequences, roughly 43% of them seen only once. With each sample, at least 6 micrograms of total RNA were extracted. This clonotype was picked up a small number of times. As yet, its antigen is unknown.

Sequenced sample: blood. The chain combines TRBV5-1 with TRBJ1-2; TRBD1 aligns across 7 bases. This clonotype was obtained from an elderly man in good health. Here the CDR3 reads CASSSQDRTEGGYTF. CDR3 nucleotides: TGCGCCAGCAGCTCTCAGGACAGGACTGAGGGGGGCTACACCTTC.